Shown below are 22 T cell receptor beta chains from a single sample sequenced in a study of blood T cells in healthy people across ages. Sample-barcoded 5' priming and a J-beta primer mix drove a second PCR of about 6 to 12 cycles. Using its own MiXCR run on the 5' RACE reads, TCRdb lists one record per CDR3 protein. The sample holds around 1,000,000 distinct CDR3 sequences, around two fifths seen once. Sample: blood. These receptor sequences come from a man aged 18 to 30 in good health.

The count of this clonotype is one. The chain couples TRBV12-3 or TRBV12-4 to TRBJ1-1; 10 bases agree with TRBD1. The trim removed 5 bases at V and 5 bases at J, leaving 11 bases unmatched. The CDR3 is made up of 16 amino acids. The CDR3, as DNA: TGTGCCAGCAGTCCCCCGGGACAGGGGAGTTTGACTGAAGCTTTCTTT. This gives the protein CASSPPGQGSLTEAFF.

This clonotype has only a few counts. The chain is built from TRBV5-6 and TRBJ2-1; D might be TRBD2 (7 bases). The CDR3 contains 16 residues. The V end lost 3 bases, the J end lost 1 base, and 14 bases lay between the germline ends. The V gene's germline CDR1 is SGHDT and CDR2 YYEEEE. The CDR3 loop reads CASSWGRGSSYNEQFF. Written as DNA, the CDR3 is TGTGCCAGCAGCTGGGGGAGGGGGTCGTCCTACAATGAGCAGTTCTTC.

Remarks on this clonotype: This sequence may be a read error, since a much larger clone differs from it by one base. This rearrangement joins TRBV10-3 to TRBJ2-5; perhaps TRBD1 as D (5 bases). The J call may be faulty, since TRBJ2-7 better matches the DNA end. In germline, CDR1 is ENHRY, CDR2 SYGVKD. The CDR3 runs 14 residues. As DNA, the CDR3 is TGTGTCATCAGGGCCGAAAGGGGTTCCTACGAGCAGTACTTC. Its protein is CVIRAERGSYEQYF.

This rearrangement joins TRBV7-9 to TRBJ2-1; D is possibly TRBD1 (5 bases). Trimming removed 3 bases at V and 0 bases at J, with 12 bases between. Looked up from germline, CDR1 is SEHNR and CDR2 is FQNEAQ (reference sequence). The CDR3 extends over 16 amino acids. For the CDR3, the DNA is TGTGCCAGCAGCTTCCCACAGGAGAGCTCCTACAATGAGCAGTTCTTC. Translating gives CASSFPQESSYNEQFF.

J is TRBJ1-2 and V is TRBV7-2; D perhaps matches TRBD1 (6 bases). Per the germline V gene, CDR1 is SGHTA and CDR2 is FQGNSA. CDR3 length: 15 amino acids. Trimming took 5 bases from V and 0 from J, leaving 13 bases between them. The CDR3 loop reads CASSPGVWANYGYTF. In nucleotides, the CDR3 is TGTGCCAGCAGCCCAGGGGTGTGGGCTAACTATGGCTACACCTTC.

J is TRBJ2-1 and V is TRBV6-5; 11 bases agree with TRBD2. Looked up from germline, CDR1 is MNHEY and CDR2 is SVGAGI. CDR3 length: 20 residues. V shed 0 bases, J shed 1 base, and the junction held 11 bases outside the gene matches. CDR3 nucleotide sequence: TGTGCCAGCAGTTACTCACTAGCGGGAGTCGGAACGCGGTCCTACAATGAGCAGTTCTTC. Translation gives CASSYSLAGVGTRSYNEQFF.

This chain connects TRBV7-2 to TRBJ1-2; 7 positions match TRBD1. The germline gives CDR1 SGHTA, CDR2 FQGNSA. Trimming cost V 3 bases and J 8 bases; bases outside gene matches: 6. The CDR3 totals 13 residues. The CDR3 coding sequence is TGTGCCAGCAGCTTTACAGGGGTTAGAGGCTACACCTTC. Protein sequence: CASSFTGVRGYTF.

Here the CDR3 reads CASSLWGTRDLAKNIQYF. CDR3 coding DNA: TGTGCCAGCAGTTTATGGGGTACAAGGGACTTAGCCAAAAACATTCAGTACTTC. V and J are TRBV28 and TRBJ2-4; D might be TRBD2 (6 bases). CDR3 length equals 18 residues. Germline values: CDR1 MDHEN, CDR2 SYDVKM. V lost 0 bases, J lost 0 bases, and 15 bases lay in between.

This clonotype was picked up a small number of times. The V and J genes are TRBV12-3 or TRBV12-4 and TRBJ1-1, with 9 positions matching TRBD1. Unmatched junction bases numbered 8, after V lost 7 bases and J lost 5 bases. The CDR3 sequence is 14 residues long. CDR3 residues: CASTPTGGFTEAFF. CDR3 DNA: TGTGCCAGCACTCCCACAGGGGGCTTTACTGAAGCTTTCTTT.

This chain uses TRBV12-3 or TRBV12-4 with TRBJ1-2, with unresolved D. The CDR3 is 13 residues long. Trimming removed 5 bases from V and 7 bases from J, with 14 bases in between. The CDR3 DNA reads as TGTGCCAGCAGTGTAGGCTTGGGCGGTGGCTACACCTTC. Translation: CASSVGLGGGYTF.

Here the CDR3 DNA reads TGTGCCCACGACAGGGGGCTGAGACAGGAGCAGTACTTC. It encodes CAHDRGLRQEQYF. The rearrangement uses TRBV30 and TRBJ2-7, with 10 bases lining up with TRBD1. This CDR3 region has 13 residues. Germline lookup yields CDR1 GTSNPN and CDR2 SVGIG (reference sequence). Trimming cost V 8 bases and J 7 bases; bases outside gene matches: 11.

The rearrangement links TRBV7-6 to TRBJ2-3; 14 bases are a match to TRBD2. This CDR3 is 16 amino acids long. Germline V gene lookup returns CDR1 SGHVS and CDR2 FNYEAQ. J gave up 6 bases and V 5 bases, and 7 bases lay outside the gene matches. The CDR3 DNA reads as TGTGCCAGCAGCCCTAGGACTAGCGGGGGGTTCGATACGCAGTATTTT. This encodes CASSPRTSGGFDTQYF.

The chain links TRBV4-3 to TRBJ2-1, with 8 positions matching TRBD2. CDR1 is LGHNA, CDR2 YSLEER, per germline. The CDR3 consists of 16 residues. The ends lost 4 bases at V and 6 bases at J; junction bases unmatched: 11. DNA of the CDR3: TGCGCCAGCAGCCCTCTAACGGGGGGGGCTTCCAATGAGCAGTTCTTC. This translates into CASSPLTGGASNEQFF.

This chain uses TRBV6-6 with TRBJ1-1, with TRBD1 matching 10 bases. Per germline, CDR1 MNHNY and CDR2 SVGAGI (reference sequence). V dropped 4 bases and J dropped 1; count of bases not matched to a gene: 6. This CDR3 is built from 16 residues. The CDR3 nucleotides read TGTGCCAGCAGTTCGGGACAGGGGCGGGGGAACACTGAAGCTTTCTTT. This encodes CASSSGQGRGNTEAFF.

The chain has TRBV3-1 and TRBJ2-5, with D uncertain. V lost 0 bases and J 11 bases, leaving 13 bases between the germline ends. The CDR3 has 13 residues. Looked up from germline, CDR1 is LGHDT and CDR2 is YNNKEL (reference sequence). CDR3 in amino acids: CASSQDVGNEQYF. The CDR3 DNA reads TGTGCCAGCAGCCAAGATGTAGGCAATGAGCAGTACTTC.

The chain uses TRBV5-6 and TRBJ1-2; 7 bases line up with TRBD1. The J segment lost 4 bases and the V segment lost 4 bases, leaving 13 bases of the junction unmatched. Germline-derived CDR1 and CDR2 are SGHDT and YYEEEE. The CDR3 extends over 16 amino acids. The CDR3 sequence: CASSPPWTGAIYGYTF. The CDR3 nucleotides read TGTGCCAGCAGCCCCCCTTGGACAGGAGCCATCTATGGCTACACCTTC.

The CDR3 loop reads CASSLNRIRTEKLFF. DNA for the CDR3: TGTGCCAGCAGCTTAAACCGGATAAGAACTGAAAAACTGTTTTTT. The chain joins TRBV11-2 to TRBJ1-4, with D hard to call. Deletions cut 2 bases from V and 7 bases from J, with 14 bases between. The CDR3 length is 15 residues. CDR1 is SGHAT, CDR2 FQNNGV, per germline.

The chain has TRBV11-2 and TRBJ1-3; no reliable D call. Trimming removed 1 base from V and 6 bases from J, with 10 bases in between. The germline CDR1 and CDR2 sequences are SGHAT and FQNNGV. The CDR3 is 14 amino acids. CDR3 in DNA: TGTGCCAGCAGCTTAGCCGGAAGGCAAAACACCATATATTTT. This translates into CASSLAGRQNTIYF. The full variable domain, rest sourced from reference TRBV11-2 and TRBJ1-3, is EAGVAQSPRYKIIEKRQSVAFWCNPISGHATLYWYQQILGQGPKLLIQFQNNGVVDDSQLPKDRFSAERLKGVDSTLKIQPAKLEDSAVYLCASSLAGRQNTIYFGEGSWLTVV.

The chain is built from TRBV12-3 or TRBV12-4 and TRBJ2-2; possibly TRBD1 for D (6 bases). CDR3 length equals 14 residues. Trimming pared 6 bases from V and 7 bases from J, leaving 15 bases between. CDR3: CASSFRQVGGELFF. The CDR3 DNA follows: TGTGCCAGCAGCTTCCGACAGGTCGGCGGGGAGCTGTTTTTT.

Only a few counts were recorded for this clonotype. This chain joins TRBV28 and TRBJ2-1, with TRBD1 matching over 9 bases. V shed 1 base and J 1 base; nucleotides not matched to a gene: 8. CDR1 is MDHEN and CDR2 is SYDVKM in the germline V gene. This CDR3 is built from 18 residues. In nucleotides, the CDR3 is TGTGCCAGCAGTTTATCCCGCCTTGGACAGGGGTCCTACAATGAGCAGTTCTTC. Translating gives CASSLSRLGQGSYNEQFF.

This clonotype has more than one count but fewer than ten. This rearrangement joins TRBV27 to TRBJ1-5; no definite D call. Trimming pared 0 bases from V and 7 bases from J, leaving 7 bases between. Germline-derived CDR1 and CDR2 are MNHEY and SMNVEV (reference sequence). This CDR3 is 13 amino acids long. This chain's CDR3 is CASSLSSSQPQHF. The CDR3 nucleotides are TGTGCCAGCAGTTTATCGTCAAGCCAGCCCCAGCATTTT.

The chain links TRBV5-1 to TRBJ2-1; 10 nucleotides match TRBD1. The J call could be wrong; TRBJ2-7 is a better fit for the DNA end. Germline lookup yields CDR1 SGHRS and CDR2 YFSETQ. The CDR3 length is 17 residues. CDR3 DNA sequence: TGCGCCAGCAGCTCCCGGGACAGGGGCGTCCGTTACAATGAGCAGTACTTC. Translation gives CASSSRDRGVRYNEQYF.